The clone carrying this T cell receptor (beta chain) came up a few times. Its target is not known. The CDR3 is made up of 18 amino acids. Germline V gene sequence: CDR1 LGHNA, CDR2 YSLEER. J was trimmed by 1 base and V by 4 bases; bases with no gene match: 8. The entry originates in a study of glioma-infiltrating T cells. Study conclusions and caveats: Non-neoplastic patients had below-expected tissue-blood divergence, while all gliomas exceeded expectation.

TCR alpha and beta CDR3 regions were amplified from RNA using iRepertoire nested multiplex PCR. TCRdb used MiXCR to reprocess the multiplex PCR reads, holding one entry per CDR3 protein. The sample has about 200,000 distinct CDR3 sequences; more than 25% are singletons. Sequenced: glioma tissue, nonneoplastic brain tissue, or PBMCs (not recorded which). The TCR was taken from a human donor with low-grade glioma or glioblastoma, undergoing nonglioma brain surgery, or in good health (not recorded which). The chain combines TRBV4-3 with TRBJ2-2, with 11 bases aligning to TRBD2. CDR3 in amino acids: CASSRKQLAGVNTGELFF. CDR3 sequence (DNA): TGCGCCAGCAGCCGAAAACAACTAGCGGGAGTGAACACCGGGGAGCTGTTTTTT.